This T cell receptor (beta chain) derives from a study of T cells in tuberculosis. Background on the study: The T cells targeted glucose monomycolate, a mycobacterial lipid, via CD1B.

After thawing and overnight rest, PBMC were stained with GMM-loaded CD1B tetramer, viability dye and anti-CD3 for sorting. The lipid loaded on the CD1B tetramers was C32 glucose monomycolate from Rhodococcus equi. PBMC for tetramer sorting were first depleted of CD14-expressing monocytes. Tetramer-negative cells, around 110,000 per donor, were also sorted. This clone was counted a few times. The V and J ends lost 1 base and 4 bases respectively, with 13 bases between them. The CDR3 contains 15 residues. Germline lookup yields CDR1 SGHDN and CDR2 FVKESK. Chain pairing is unknown; alpha and beta were sequenced separately. Some clones are missing from TCRdb's copy, which holds only in-frame ones; the method was immunoSEQ multiplex PCR. This table has about 58,000 clones, roughly 86% appearing once.

The source material was CD1b-GMM tetramer-negative cells sorted from PBMCs. V usage is TRBV14 and J usage is TRBJ2-5, with a weak D call TRBD2 (6 bases). The sequence derives from an adult woman with latent tuberculosis. This CDR3 reads CASSQGTSISETQYF. The DNA of the CDR3 is TGTGCCAGCAGCCAAGGAACTAGCATCTCAGAGACCCAGTACTTC.